The clone carrying this T cell receptor (beta chain) was seen a few times. Antigen: not known. Next came a second PCR, run for about 6 to 12 cycles, which used a sample-barcoded 5' primer along with a J-beta primer mix. Researchers report that a template-switch adaptor with 12 random nucleotides tagged each cDNA molecule. In TCRdb, the 5' RACE reads were re-called with MiXCR into one record per CDR3 protein. The sample has 1.5 million to 2 million distinct CDR3 sequences, roughly 27% seen once. At least 5.5 micrograms of total RNA were extracted per sample. This specimen comes from a study of blood T cells in healthy people across ages. Study-wide findings and caveats: With unsorted PBMCs, a conclusive comparison of naive versus antigen-experienced cells was not possible. Fewer expanded clones and more diversity marked long-lived versus aged donors.

This CDR3 contains 16 residues. Germline V gene data show CDR1 as MNHNY and CDR2 as SVGAGI (reference sequence). Trimming cost V 0 bases and J 2 bases, with 11 bases left between them. The sample comprised blood. This receptor was obtained from a woman aged 25 to 39 in good health. The chain links TRBV6-6 to TRBJ2-1, with D perhaps matching TRBD1 (5 bases). CDR3 sequence reads: CASSYSTQAAYNEQFF. The CDR3 nucleotides are TGTGCCAGCAGTTACTCGACACAGGCTGCCTACAATGAGCAGTTCTTC.